Below, 25 T cell receptor beta chains from the same sample are listed, as sequenced in a study of spatial heterogeneity in lung cancer. A single record per CDR3 protein comes from TCRdb applying MiXCR to the 5' RACE reads. Counted here are 2,300 or so distinct CDR3 sequences, roughly 23% occurring once; the ten biggest clones make up approximately 24%. Stated time point: sample taken at primary tumor resection. What these receptors recognize is not known. Study-level results: For expanded intratumoral alpha and beta TCRs, counts tracked tumor mutation counts.

Sequencing was performed on lung tumor tissue, taken at surgery. These receptor sequences come from a male donor with early-stage non-small cell lung cancer.

This clonotype was recorded at least ten times. This beta chain came through as a stray read in a library set up for alpha chains, and its size says little. The chain has TRBV12-3 or TRBV12-4 and TRBJ1-3; no reliable D call. Trimming took off 7 bases at V and 5 bases at J, with 6 bases between the two ends. CDR3 length: 11 residues. Written as DNA, the CDR3 is TGTGCCAGCAAGCCGCGAAACACCATATATTTT. Its protein is CASKPRNTIYF.

In this sample, this clonotype is medium-sized. Since the library was made to target alpha chains, this beta chain is a stray read and its abundance is not meaningful. The chain combines TRBV12-3 or TRBV12-4 with TRBJ1-6, with unresolved D. This CDR3 spans 13 amino acids. V was trimmed by 8 bases and J by 7 bases, leaving 12 bases between them. The CDR3 loop reads CASGSVYNSPLHF. The CDR3 coding sequence is TGTGCCAGCGGAAGCGTCTACAATTCACCCCTCCACTTT.

By share, this clonotype ranks as medium-sized (0.01 to 0.1%). This beta chain represents an off-target read in a library built for alpha chains; its size is of limited meaning. The chain has TRBV10-2 and TRBJ1-5; D ambiguous. CDR3 length: 14 residues. CDR1 and CDR2 from the germline V gene are WSHSY and SAAADI. V was shortened by 4 bases and J by 3 bases, with 10 bases between the two germline ends. The CDR3 here is CASSGRPANQPQHF. As DNA, the CDR3 is TGCGCCAGCAGTGGACGGCCGGCCAATCAGCCCCAGCATTTT.

In its sample, this clonotype ranks as medium-sized. This beta chain represents an off-target read in a library built for alpha chains; its size is of limited meaning. The rearrangement links TRBV7-9 to TRBJ1-1; D is unresolved. V lost 1 base and J lost 1, with 4 bases in between. This CDR3 is built from 13 residues. Germline V lookup: CDR1 SEHNR, CDR2 FQNEAQ (reference sequence). The CDR3 region has the DNA TGTGCCAGCAGCTTAGTAGCGAACACTGAAGCTTTCTTT. Amino acids: CASSLVANTEAFF.

This clonotype was seen many times. Being off target in a library aimed at alpha chains, this beta chain has a size of little meaning. The chain employs TRBV6-2 or TRBV6-3 and TRBJ1-5; no reliable D call. The germline gives CDR1 MNHEY, CDR2 SVGEGT. V gave up 2 bases and J gave up 5 bases, with 7 bases separating them. The CDR3 sequence is 13 residues long. The CDR3 protein is CASSYQGHQPQHF. For the CDR3, the DNA is TGTGCCAGCAGTTACCAAGGGCATCAGCCCCAGCATTTT.

There are a few counts of this clonotype. This beta chain is an unintended read in a library built for alpha chains; its size means little. The DNA of the CDR3 is TGTGCCAGCAGTTTTGGGACAGTAACGTCGAACACTGAAGCTTTCTTT. Its protein is CASSFGTVTSNTEAFF. The V call is TRBV28, the J call TRBJ1-1, with 7 bases that match TRBD1. Looked up from germline, CDR1 is MDHEN and CDR2 is SYDVKM. The CDR3 loop spans 16 amino acids. V was clipped by 3 bases and J by 1 base; unmatched bases: 8.

This clonotype is medium-sized (0.01 to 0.1%) in the sample. A library prepared for alpha chains yielded this beta chain as an off-target read; its size is of little meaning. The rearrangement links TRBV7-9 to TRBJ1-3; D not resolved. Per germline, CDR1 SEHNR and CDR2 FQNEAQ (reference sequence). The CDR3 is made up of 16 amino acids. The V gene lost 5 bases and the J gene lost 1 base, with 15 bases spanning the gap. CDR3 DNA: TGTGCCAGCAGCGCAGCGGACGGCTCTTCTGGAAACACCATATATTTT. The encoded protein is CASSAADGSSGNTIYF.

Worth noting for this clonotype: Since the library was made to target alpha chains, this beta chain is a stray read and its abundance is not meaningful. V gene TRBV6-2 or TRBV6-3 combines with J gene TRBJ2-1; D possibly corresponds to TRBD2 (7 bases). CDR3 length equals 13 residues. Trimming took 7 bases from V and 4 from J, leaving 11 bases between them. Germline CDR1 is MNHEY and CDR2 is SVGEGT. CDR3 protein: CASNAGAYNEQFF. The DNA for the CDR3 is TGTGCCAGCAATGCGGGGGCTTACAATGAGCAGTTCTTC.

This clonotype was seen repeatedly, ten times or more. The size of this beta chain means little, since it is a stray read in a library made for alpha chains. This chain links TRBV19 with TRBJ1-6; the D is unclear. V lost 7 bases and J lost 14, with 15 bases in between. This CDR3 is built from 12 residues. The germline V gene encodes CDR1 LNHDA and CDR2 SQIVND (reference sequence). CDR3 DNA sequence: TGTGCCAGTATCGATACCTCCAGAACCCTCCACTTT. Protein: CASIDTSRTLHF.

By share of the sample, this clonotype is large. As an off-target read in a library built for alpha chains, this beta chain has a frequency of little significance. The chain employs TRBV12-3 or TRBV12-4 and TRBJ1-1; D remains unclear. The length of the CDR3 is 12 residues. V gave up 3 bases and J gave up 8 bases, with 10 bases separating them. The CDR3 here is CASSLDQPEAFF. The CDR3 bases are TGTGCCAGCAGTTTGGACCAGCCGGAAGCTTTCTTT.

This clonotype was detected only a few times. This beta chain is a stray read from a library made for alpha chains; its abundance is not meaningful. This chain connects TRBV7-9 to TRBJ1-5; a weak D match, TRBD1 (5 bases). Per germline, CDR1 SEHNR and CDR2 FQNEAQ (reference sequence). Trimming left V 3 bases short and J 3 bases short, with 9 bases between. The CDR3 consists of 14 residues. The CDR3 here is CASSLSGNNQPQHF. CDR3 DNA: TGTGCCAGCAGCTTGTCAGGGAACAATCAGCCCCAGCATTTT.

This clonotype rates as medium-sized. Being off target in a library aimed at alpha chains, this beta chain has a size of little meaning. The rearrangement uses TRBV10-3 and TRBJ1-2; the D is unclear. Trimming stripped 5 bases from V and 1 base from J, with 11 bases between. Germline lookup yields CDR1 ENHRY and CDR2 SYGVKD. CDR3 length: 14 amino acids. The CDR3 here is CAISPSSLNYGYTF. The DNA of the CDR3 is TGTGCCATCAGTCCTAGTAGCCTTAACTATGGCTACACCTTC.

As concerns this clonotype: Because this beta chain is a stray read in a library intended to capture alpha chains, its abundance should not be given much weight. The chain employs TRBV6-5 and TRBJ1-3; D not certain. Germline lookup yields CDR1 MNHEY and CDR2 SVGAGI. This CDR3 is 16 amino acids long. The V end lost 2 bases, the J end lost 0 bases, and 11 bases lay between the germline ends. The CDR3 sequence: CASSYSGWISGNTIYF. CDR3 coding DNA: TGTGCCAGCAGTTACAGTGGATGGATCTCTGGAAACACCATATATTTT.

This clonotype rates as large. This beta chain is an off-target read within a library intended for alpha chains, so its frequency means little. The chain carries TRBV4-1 and TRBJ1-1; TRBD1 might be the D (5 bases). The germline V gene has CDR1 MGHRA and CDR2 YSYEKL. The CDR3 spans 16 residues. Trimming took 4 bases from V and 0 from J, leaving 15 bases between them. CDR3 sequence reads: CASSPTGTKMNTEAFF. The CDR3 coding sequence is TGCGCCAGCAGCCCCACAGGAACAAAAATGAACACTGAAGCTTTCTTT.

Details on this clonotype: This beta chain is a stray read from a library made for alpha chains; its abundance is not meaningful. V and J are TRBV18 and TRBJ1-4; 7 nucleotides align to TRBD1. V was clipped by 5 bases and J by 4 bases; unmatched bases: 10. Germline CDR1 is KGHSH and CDR2 is LQKENI. This CDR3 is 16 amino acids long. CDR3 bases: TGTGCCAGCTCAAAACAGGGGACGAGCCGTAATGAAAAACTGTTTTTT. It yields the protein CASSKQGTSRNEKLFF. Supplemented by reference TRBV18 and TRBJ1-4, the full variable domain reads NAGVMQNPRHLVRRRGQEARLRCSPMKGHSHVYWYRQLPEEGLKFMVYLQKENIIDESGMPKERFSAEFPKEGPSILRIQQVVRGDSAAYFCASSKQGTSRNEKLFFGSGTQLSVL.

This clonotype occurred many times. The library was prepared for alpha chains; this beta chain is a stray read, so its frequency means little. CDR3 sequence (DNA): TGTGCCAGCTTTACCGGGACAGGGGTGAATCAGCCCCAGCATTTT. Protein: CASFTGTGVNQPQHF. The rearrangement uses TRBV28 and TRBJ1-5; 10 bases agree with TRBD1. CDR1 is MDHEN, CDR2 SYDVKM, per germline. V gave up 8 bases and J gave up 4 bases; unmatched junction bases: 8. CDR3 length: 15 amino acids.

This clonotype was found a few times. With the library built for alpha chains, this beta chain is off target and its frequency is not meaningful. The rearrangement links TRBV7-2 to TRBJ2-3; weak D call: TRBD1 (5 bases). Germline V gene data show CDR1 as SGHTA and CDR2 as FQGNSA. V dropped 4 bases and J dropped 2 bases, with 10 bases sitting between them. The CDR3 is 14 residues long. This CDR3 is CASSSQGYTDTQYF. As DNA, the CDR3 is TGTGCCAGCAGCTCCCAGGGCTACACAGATACGCAGTATTTT.

This clonotype is classed as hyperexpanded. This beta chain represents an off-target read in a library built for alpha chains; its size is of limited meaning. The chain links TRBV12-3 or TRBV12-4 to TRBJ1-5; 7 bases fit TRBD1. V lost 5 bases, J lost 5 bases, and 6 bases stayed unmatched. CDR3 length: 14 amino acids. The CDR3 DNA follows: TGTGCCAGCAGTGTTGACAGGGTTCATCAGCCCCAGCATTTT. It codes for CASSVDRVHQPQHF.

This clonotype showed up just a few times. The size of this beta chain means little, since it is a stray read in a library made for alpha chains. This sequence joins TRBV18 and TRBJ2-5; no reliable D call. Trimming stripped 2 bases from V and 0 bases from J, with 7 bases between. The CDR3 has 14 amino acids. Germline V gives CDR1 KGHSH, CDR2 LQKENI. The CDR3 spells CASSPNSHQETQYF. CDR3 DNA sequence: TGTGCCAGCTCACCAAACAGCCACCAAGAGACCCAGTACTTC.

Remarks on this clonotype: For a library built for alpha chains, this beta chain is a stray read; little rests on its size. This rearrangement joins TRBV19 to TRBJ1-2; maybe TRBD1 (6 bases). This CDR3 region has 13 residues. Between the trimmed V and J ends, which lost 5 bases and 4 bases, there was a span of 11 bases. Germline loops: CDR1 LNHDA, CDR2 SQIVND (reference sequence). CDR3 protein: CASSFARGYGYTF. The CDR3 region has the DNA TGTGCCAGTAGTTTCGCCAGGGGCTATGGCTACACCTTC.

By sample share, this clonotype is medium-sized. The size of this beta chain means little, since it is a stray read in a library made for alpha chains. The rearrangement joins TRBV29-1 to TRBJ2-7; 10 bases are shared with TRBD1. Per the germline V gene, CDR1 is SQVTM and CDR2 is ANQGSEA. The length of the CDR3 is 12 residues. V dropped 4 bases and J dropped 7; count of bases not matched to a gene: 4. CDR3 in amino acids: CSVGQGAGEQYF. The CDR3 bases are TGCAGCGTTGGACAGGGGGCTGGAGAGCAGTACTTC.

In the case of this clonotype: In a library made to pick up alpha chains, this beta chain is a stray read with a size that means little. The J gene is TRBJ2-2, the V gene TRBV20-1, with TRBD1 as a possible D gene (6 bases). Germline CDR1 DFQATT, CDR2 SNEGSKA (reference sequence). The CDR3 is 15 amino acids. V was trimmed by 6 bases and J by 6 bases, leaving 20 bases between them. CDR3 DNA sequence: TGCAGTGCGCCCGCACATTGGGGGCCGTCCGGGGAGCTGTTTTTT. Protein: CSAPAHWGPSGELFF.

Points on this clonotype: A library made for alpha chains picked up this beta chain off target, so its size means little. The rearrangement links TRBV28 to TRBJ1-6; D gene unclear. V gave up 6 bases and J gave up 8 bases, with 5 bases separating them. The CDR3 covers 11 residues. In germline, CDR1 is MDHEN, CDR2 SYDVKM. The CDR3 here is CASSYDSPLHF. For the CDR3, the DNA is TGTGCCAGCAGCTACGATTCACCCCTCCACTTT.

By share, this clonotype ranks as large (0.1 to 1%). This beta chain turned up in a library designed for alpha chains; as an off-target read, its abundance says little. This chain uses TRBV3-1 with TRBJ1-5; maybe TRBD1 (5 bases). The CDR3 spans 14 residues. Germline CDR1 LGHDT, CDR2 YNNKEL (reference sequence). Trimming stripped 3 bases from V and 6 bases from J, with 12 bases between. The CDR3 region has the DNA TGTGCCAGCAGCCAGACAGTGACGGCTCAGCCCCAGCATTTT. Its protein product is CASSQTVTAQPQHF.

Note on this clonotype: The size of this beta chain means little, since it is a stray read in a library made for alpha chains. The chain employs TRBV18 and TRBJ1-4; a weak D match, TRBD1 (5 bases). V was cut by 4 bases and J by 2 bases, with 14 bases left in between. The CDR3 length is 16 residues. Looked up from germline, CDR1 is KGHSH and CDR2 is LQKENI. CDR3 bases: TGTGCCAGCTCACGATTCCACGGGGGTACTAATGAAAAACTGTTTTTT. This gives the protein CASSRFHGGTNEKLFF.